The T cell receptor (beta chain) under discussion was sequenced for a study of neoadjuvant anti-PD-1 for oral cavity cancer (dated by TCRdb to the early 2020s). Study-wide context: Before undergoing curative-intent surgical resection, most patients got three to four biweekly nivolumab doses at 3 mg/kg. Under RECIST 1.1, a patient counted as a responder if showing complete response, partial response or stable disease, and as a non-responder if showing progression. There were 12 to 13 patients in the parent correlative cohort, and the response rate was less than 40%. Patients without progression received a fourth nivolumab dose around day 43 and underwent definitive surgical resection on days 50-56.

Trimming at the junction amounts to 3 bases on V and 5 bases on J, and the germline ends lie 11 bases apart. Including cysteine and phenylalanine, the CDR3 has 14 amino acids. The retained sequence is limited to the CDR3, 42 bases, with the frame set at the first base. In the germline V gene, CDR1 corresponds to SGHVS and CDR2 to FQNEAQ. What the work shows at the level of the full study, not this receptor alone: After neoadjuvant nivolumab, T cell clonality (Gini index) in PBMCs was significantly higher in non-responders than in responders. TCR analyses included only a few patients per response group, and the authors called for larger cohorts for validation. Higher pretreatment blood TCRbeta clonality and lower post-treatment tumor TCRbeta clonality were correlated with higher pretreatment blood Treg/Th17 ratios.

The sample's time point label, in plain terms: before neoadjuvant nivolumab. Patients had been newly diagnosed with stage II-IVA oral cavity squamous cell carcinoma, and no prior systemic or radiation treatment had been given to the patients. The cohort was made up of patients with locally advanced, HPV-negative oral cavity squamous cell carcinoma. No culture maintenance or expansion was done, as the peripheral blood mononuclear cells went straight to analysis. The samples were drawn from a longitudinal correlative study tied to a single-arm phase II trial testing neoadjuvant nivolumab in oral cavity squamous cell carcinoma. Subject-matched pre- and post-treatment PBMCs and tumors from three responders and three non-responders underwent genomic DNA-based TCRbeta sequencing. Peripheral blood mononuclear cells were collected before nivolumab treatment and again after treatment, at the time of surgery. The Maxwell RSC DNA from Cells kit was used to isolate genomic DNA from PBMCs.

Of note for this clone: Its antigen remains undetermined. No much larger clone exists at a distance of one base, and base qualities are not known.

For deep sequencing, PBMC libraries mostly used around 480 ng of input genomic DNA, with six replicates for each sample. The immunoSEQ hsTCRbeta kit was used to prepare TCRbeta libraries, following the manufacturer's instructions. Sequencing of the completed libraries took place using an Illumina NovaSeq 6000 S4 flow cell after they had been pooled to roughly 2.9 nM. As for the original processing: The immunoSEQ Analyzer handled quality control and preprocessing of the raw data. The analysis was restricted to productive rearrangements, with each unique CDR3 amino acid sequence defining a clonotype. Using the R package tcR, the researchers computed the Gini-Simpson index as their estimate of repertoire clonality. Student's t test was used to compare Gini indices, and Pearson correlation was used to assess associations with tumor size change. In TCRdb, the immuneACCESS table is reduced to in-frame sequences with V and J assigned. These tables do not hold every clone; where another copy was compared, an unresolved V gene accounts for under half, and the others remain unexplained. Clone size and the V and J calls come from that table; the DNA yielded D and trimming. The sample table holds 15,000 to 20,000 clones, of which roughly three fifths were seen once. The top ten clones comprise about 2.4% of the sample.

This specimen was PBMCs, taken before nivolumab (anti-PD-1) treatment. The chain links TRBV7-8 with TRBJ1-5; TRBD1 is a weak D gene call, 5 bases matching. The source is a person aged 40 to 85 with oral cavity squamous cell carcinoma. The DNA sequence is TGTGCCAGCAGCTTTACGACAGATTATCAGCCCCAGCATTTT. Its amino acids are CASSFTTDYQPQHF.